One and the same sample provided the 11 T cell receptor beta chains below, sequenced in a study of shared clonotypes between healthy human individuals. TCRdb keeps only in-frame clones here, not all; method: immunoSEQ multiplex PCR. The sample includes 2 million to 2.5 million clones, 85% to 95% of them seen just once. The specimen was naive CD4+ T cells from PBMCs. Subset here: CD45RA+ positively selected. These receptors originate from a man aged 18 to 30 in good health. Some clones in this sample may be carry-over from other donors' samples.

The chain uses TRBV9 and TRBJ1-2, with unresolved D. The CDR3 has 16 amino acids. The germline CDR1 and CDR2 sequences are SGDLS and YYNGEE. V lost 4 bases and J lost 8, with 24 bases in between. As DNA, the CDR3 is TGTGCCAGCAGCCCACACCTCAGAACGAGCTCTCGGGGCTACACCTTC. Translating it yields CASSPHLRTSSRGYTF.

The chain recombines TRBV29-1 with TRBJ2-7; TRBD2 agrees at 11 bases. Trimming took 4 bases from V and 4 from J; bases not matched to a gene: 6. This CDR3 is 14 amino acids long. Germline CDR1 SQVTM, CDR2 ANQGSEA. The CDR3 region is CSVAGTSGIYEQYF. CDR3 bases: TGCAGCGTTGCTGGGACTAGCGGTATATACGAGCAGTACTTC.

The chain combines TRBV10-3 with TRBJ2-7; D gene unclear. The germline V gene encodes CDR1 ENHRY and CDR2 SYGVKD. The V end lost 0 bases, the J end lost 6 bases, and 9 bases lay between the germline ends. The CDR3 consists of 13 residues. In nucleotides, the CDR3 is TGTGCCATCAGTGAGTCGCAGGAGCGCGAGCAGTACTTC. Amino acids: CAISESQEREQYF.

The V and J genes are TRBV5-1 and TRBJ2-5; D not certain. V was cut by 3 bases and J by 0 bases, with 9 bases left in between. Looked up from germline, CDR1 is SGHRS and CDR2 is YFSETQ. CDR3 length equals 14 residues. The CDR3 bases are TGCGCCAGCAGCTCTGACGGAAACCAAGAGACCCAGTACTTC. This encodes CASSSDGNQETQYF.

The V and J genes are TRBV2 and TRBJ2-7; 9 bases map to TRBD1. Germline-derived CDR1 and CDR2 are SNHLY and FYNNEI. This CDR3 contains 14 residues. Trimming at V came to 6 bases and at J to 2 bases, leaving 5 bases not matched to a gene. The CDR3 here is CASRGQGSPYEQYF. The CDR3 region has the DNA TGTGCCAGCAGGGGACAGGGCAGTCCCTACGAGCAGTACTTC.

The chain employs TRBV28 and TRBJ1-5, with TRBD1 as a possible D gene (5 bases). Trimming removed 4 bases from V and 11 bases from J, with 27 bases in between. The CDR3 has 17 amino acids. The germline gives CDR1 MDHEN, CDR2 SYDVKM. CDR3 DNA sequence: TGTGCCAGCAGTTCCCCAACCCCGGGGCCCGGCGATTCAGCCCAGCATTTT. Residues: CASSSPTPGPGDSAQHF.

This sequence joins TRBV13 and TRBJ2-1, with TRBD2 identical over 12 bases. The V gene's germline CDR1 is PRHDT and CDR2 FYEKMQ (reference sequence). The CDR3 contains 20 residues. V dropped 1 base and J dropped 4; count of bases not matched to a gene: 14. The CDR3 protein is CASSLVLAGGEDYGYNEQFF. The CDR3 bases are TGTGCCAGCAGCTTAGTGCTAGCGGGAGGGGAAGACTATGGGTACAATGAGCAGTTCTTC.

This chain joins TRBV9 and TRBJ2-1; no definite D call. The V and J ends lost 4 bases and 6 bases respectively, with 17 bases between them. Germline V gives CDR1 SGDLS, CDR2 YYNGEE. The CDR3 covers 15 residues. The CDR3 loop is CASSIPPGGPNEQFF. The CDR3 nucleotides read TGTGCCAGCAGCATCCCCCCGGGTGGGCCCAATGAGCAGTTCTTC.

As concerns this clone: Other DNA sequences of this sample code for an identical CDR3. The chain uses TRBV18 and TRBJ1-2; no clear D. The CDR3 has 14 amino acids. V lost 3 bases and J 2 bases, leaving 10 bases between the germline ends. Germline CDR1 and CDR2: KGHSH and LQKENI. CDR3 in amino acids: CASSPAGLNYGYTF. The CDR3 DNA is TGTGCCAGCTCACCCGCAGGCTTAAACTATGGCTACACCTTC.

The chain uses TRBV4-1 and TRBJ2-1; tentative D call: TRBD2 (5 bases). The germline V gene has CDR1 MGHRA and CDR2 YSYEKL. The CDR3 runs to 13 residues. Trimming took off 4 bases at V and 6 bases at J, with 10 bases between the two ends. The CDR3 DNA reads as TGCGCCAGCAGCCGGACTCTACTCAATGAGCAGTTCTTC. Its translation is CASSRTLLNEQFF.

For this clone: Other DNA sequences in the sample encode the same CDR3. The chain combines TRBV7-7 with TRBJ1-3; no reliable D call. The CDR3 is 13 amino acids. CDR1 and CDR2 (germline): SSHAT, FNYEAQ (reference sequence). Trimming cost V 1 base and J 3 bases, with 4 bases left between them. The CDR3 bases are TGTGCCAGCAGCTTAGATCGTGGAAACACCATATATTTT. Its translation is CASSLDRGNTIYF.